This TCR beta chain was recorded in a study of CD8+ T cells in alopecia areata. Study conclusions and caveats: Scalp and blood samples kept many expanded lesional clones throughout tofacitinib. Mice showed clearer TCR sharing than patients did, a gap that was possibly HLA-related. Researchers report lesional scalp, most notably alopecia totalis/universalis, outstripped normal scalp in clonality.

Treatment of the sample: oral pan-JAK inhibitor, 5-10 mg twice daily. RNA, once extracted, was reverse transcribed into cDNA for use as the sequencing template. Profiling relied on immunoSEQ multiplex PCR, and the TCRdb table lists in-frame clones only, not all of them. The profile shows 60,000 to 85,000 clones, over 25% of them singletons. This clone was detected only a few times. Its antigen is as yet unknown. Germline V gene sequence: CDR1 SQVTM, CDR2 ANQGSEA. The CDR3 is made up of 11 amino acids. Trimming took 4 bases from V and 7 from J, leaving 7 bases between them. The starting material was CD8+ T cells sorted from blood, obtained at week 4, from a patient treated with tofacitinib. The sequence was collected from a human donor with alopecia areata. The V call is TRBV29-1, the J call TRBJ2-2, with D maybe TRBD2 (6 bases). The CDR3: CSVVEGGELFF. The CDR3 DNA sequence: TGCAGCGTTGTGGAGGGCGGGGAGCTGTTTTTT.